The clone carrying this T cell receptor beta chain showed up just a few times. Its antigen is undetermined. The study excluded patients with uncontrolled infection, other autoimmune disease, pregnancy or lactation. This sample was taken from a study of T cells in Graves' hyperthyroidism and ophthalmopathy. Study-wide results and limits: From stable hyperthyroidism, ophthalmopathy was separated by a 13 V-J model.

Amplification of TCR beta CDR3 regions used RNA as the template. RT-PCR in the first round (using the HTBI primer set) targeted the TCR CDR3. Each CDR3 protein gets one entry after TCRdb re-called the multiplex PCR reads with MiXCR. The table shows 500,000 or so distinct CDR3 sequences, with 17% occurring only once. V was shortened by 6 bases and J by 4 bases, with 12 bases between the two germline ends. The CDR3 has 13 residues. CDR1 LNHDA and CDR2 SQIVND come from the germline V gene (reference sequence). The source material was blood. The chain combines TRBV19 with TRBJ1-2, with D maybe TRBD1 (5 bases). The clonotype originates from a woman between 18 and 29 years old with Graves' ophthalmopathy. The CDR3 loop is CASSPDTLYGYTF. The CDR3 DNA is TGTGCCAGTAGCCCGGACACTCTCTATGGCTACACCTTC. Drawing the rest from reference TRBV19 and TRBJ1-2, the complete variable domain is DGGITQSPKYLFRKEGQNVTLSCEQNLNHDAMYWYRQDPGQGLRLIYYSQIVNDFQKGDIAEGYSVSREKKESFPLTVTSAQKNPTAFYLCASSPDTLYGYTFGSGTRLTVV.